This T cell receptor (beta chain) stems from a study of metastatic and nonmetastatic thyroid tumors. Study-wide background: Comparison of repertoires was carried out across blood and tumor or nodule tissue from malignant and benign thyroid patients. Points from the study as a whole: Significantly greater TCR beta diversity was reportedly found in malignant thyroid tumors than in benign nodules (in blood and tumor).

This clone showed up just a few times. Antigen specificity is unknown. TCRdb reanalyzed the PCR reads via MiXCR. The data show tens of thousands of clones, roughly 25% seen once. The germline gives CDR1 LNHDA, CDR2 SQIVND (reference sequence). The CDR3 has 15 residues. With V trimmed by 1 base and J by 7 bases, 7 bases remained unmatched. All patients were untreated before thyroid surgery. This sequence originates from a female donor with papillary thyroid cancer or a benign thyroid nodule (not recorded which). Some clones in this sample may be carry-over from other donors' samples. Sequencing was done on a sample of blood. This chain joins TRBV19 and TRBJ1-2; TRBD1 matches at 9 bases. The CDR3 loop reads CASSIGTGDVFGYTF. DNA for the CDR3: TGTGCCAGTAGTATAGGGACAGGGGATGTTTTTGGCTACACCTTC.